Listed below are T cell receptor beta chains from one sample, sequenced in a study of T cell repertoires in ileal Crohn's disease. Some clones are missing from TCRdb's copy, which holds only in-frame ones; the method was immunoSEQ multiplex PCR. In the table there are around 3,700 clones, about 89% of which are singletons. Material: ileal tissue. The receptors derive from an adult with Crohn's disease. The conserved cysteine and the conserved F or W are not part of the CDR3 here.

j_gene,v_gene,len,CDR3aa
TRBJ1-2,TRBV6-6,14,ASSTRGTLGTYGYT
TRBJ2-3,TRBV7-2,16,ASSQRTGLAERTDTQY
TRBJ1-3,TRBV2,13,ASSAGRHSGNTIY
TRBJ2-2,TRBV4-3,11,ASSLRRSGELF
TRBJ1-5,TRBV6-4,11,ASRGPVNQPQH
TRBJ1-2,TRBV10-3,7,ALHRDYR
TRBJ2-7,TRBV2,13,ASSSRLAGRYEQY
TRBJ1-1,TRBV19,9,ASSDYGSSF
TRBJ2-3,TRBV7-3,10,ASSLSAGGSN
TRBJ2-7,TRBV19,11,ASSADSSYEQY
TRBJ1-3,TRBV30,12,AWRPGGKGNTIY
TRBJ2-3,TRBV2,13,ASSAGRGGTDTQY
TRBJ2-7,TRBV27,12,ASRILAGGNEQY
TRBJ2-7,TRBV18,14,ASSPKARTGDNEQY
TRBJ2-2,TRBV7-9,14,ASSLRGGSGTGELF
TRBJ2-1,TRBV7-3,13,ASSQTGGFYNEQF
TRBJ1-4,TRBV14,13,ASSRDVGAGEKLF
TRBJ2-6,TRBV11-1,15,ASSLEGSYSGANVLT
TRBJ2-7,TRBV30,10,AWQGASREQY
TRBJ1-2,TRBV18,9,ASSDNYGYT
TRBJ1-2,TRBV29-1,9,SVERDYGYT
TRBJ1-2,TRBV5-1,10,ASSLVGYGYT
TRBJ2-7,TRBV18,12,ASSPRAYSYEQY
TRBJ1-5,TRBV6-1,11,ASNGQENQPQH
TRBJ2-6,TRBV15,15,ATSGQGLSSGANVLT
TRBJ1-4,TRBV5-8,15,ASSLKGTGGAEEKLF
TRBJ2-7,TRBV9,12,ASSTGTINGEQY
TRBJ2-2,TRBV4-3,12,ASRLAENTGELF
TRBJ1-1,TRBV7-6,11,ASSLEPGTEAF
TRBJ1-2,TRBV27,12,ASGPTEANYGYT
TRBJ1-1,TRBV5-6,13,ASSPRGGLGTEAF
TRBJ1-5,TRBV21-1,16,ASSKGQGEFGRSQPQH
TRBJ2-7,TRBV25-1,16,ASSEGGVGEQARYEQY
TRBJ2-3,TRBV2,14,ASSEFVGGGTDTQY
TRBJ2-1,TRBV7-9,13,ASSLLAKLYNEQF
TRBJ2-1,TRBV7-2,16,ASSLAERTLLTYNEQF
TRBJ2-7,TRBV5-4,12,ASSLATGTYEQY
TRBJ2-5,TRBV7-2,9,ASSLVETQY
TRBJ2-7,TRBV9,13,ASSVAAGVGYEQY
TRBJ1-2,TRBV19,13,ASNDRVATGYGYT
TRBJ2-2,TRBV28,14,ASSSGEAPNTGELF
TRBJ1-1,TRBV30,12,AWSVQGLIAEAF
TRBJ1-2,TRBV30,13,AWTPRGEFSRGYT
TRBJ2-3,TRBV9,15,ASSPLGLAGNVDTQY
TRBJ1-1,TRBV7-3,12,ASSSTGGIAEAF
TRBJ2-2,TRBV4-2,12,ASSQEGNTGELF
TRBJ2-7,TRBV4-1,11,ASSSTSDYEQY
TRBJ2-3,TRBV5-6,14,ASSPGTSGVTDTQY